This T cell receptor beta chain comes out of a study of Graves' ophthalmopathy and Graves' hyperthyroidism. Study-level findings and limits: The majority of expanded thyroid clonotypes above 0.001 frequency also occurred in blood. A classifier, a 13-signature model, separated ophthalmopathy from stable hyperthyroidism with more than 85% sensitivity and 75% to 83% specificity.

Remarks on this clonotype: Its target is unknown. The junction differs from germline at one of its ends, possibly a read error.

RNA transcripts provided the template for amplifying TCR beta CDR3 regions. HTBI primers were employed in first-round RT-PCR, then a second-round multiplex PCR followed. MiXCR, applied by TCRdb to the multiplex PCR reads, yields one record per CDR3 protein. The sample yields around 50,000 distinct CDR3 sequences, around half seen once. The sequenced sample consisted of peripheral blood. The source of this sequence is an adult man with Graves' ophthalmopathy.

The CDR3 nucleotides read TGTGCCACCAGCAGAGCGGGAGCCCGAAATGGGCAGTTCTTC. Protein product: CATSRAGARNGQFF. The V gene is TRBV15, the J gene TRBJ2-1; TRBD2 might be the D (6 bases). Germline V gene data show CDR1 as LNHNV and CDR2 as YYDKDF (reference sequence). The CDR3 length is 14 residues.